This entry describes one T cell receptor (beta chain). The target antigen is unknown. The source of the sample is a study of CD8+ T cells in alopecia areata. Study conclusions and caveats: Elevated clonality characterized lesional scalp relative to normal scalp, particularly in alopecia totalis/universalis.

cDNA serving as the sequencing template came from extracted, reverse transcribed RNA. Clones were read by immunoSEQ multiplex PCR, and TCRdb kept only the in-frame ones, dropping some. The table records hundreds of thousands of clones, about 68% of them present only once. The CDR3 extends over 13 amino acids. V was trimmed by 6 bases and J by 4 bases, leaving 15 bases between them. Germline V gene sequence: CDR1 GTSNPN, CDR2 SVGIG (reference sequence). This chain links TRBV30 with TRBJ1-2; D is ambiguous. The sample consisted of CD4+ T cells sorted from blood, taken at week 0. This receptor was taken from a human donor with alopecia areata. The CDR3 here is CACGTVNSYGYTF. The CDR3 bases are TGTGCCTGCGGAACAGTGAATAGCTATGGCTACACCTTC.